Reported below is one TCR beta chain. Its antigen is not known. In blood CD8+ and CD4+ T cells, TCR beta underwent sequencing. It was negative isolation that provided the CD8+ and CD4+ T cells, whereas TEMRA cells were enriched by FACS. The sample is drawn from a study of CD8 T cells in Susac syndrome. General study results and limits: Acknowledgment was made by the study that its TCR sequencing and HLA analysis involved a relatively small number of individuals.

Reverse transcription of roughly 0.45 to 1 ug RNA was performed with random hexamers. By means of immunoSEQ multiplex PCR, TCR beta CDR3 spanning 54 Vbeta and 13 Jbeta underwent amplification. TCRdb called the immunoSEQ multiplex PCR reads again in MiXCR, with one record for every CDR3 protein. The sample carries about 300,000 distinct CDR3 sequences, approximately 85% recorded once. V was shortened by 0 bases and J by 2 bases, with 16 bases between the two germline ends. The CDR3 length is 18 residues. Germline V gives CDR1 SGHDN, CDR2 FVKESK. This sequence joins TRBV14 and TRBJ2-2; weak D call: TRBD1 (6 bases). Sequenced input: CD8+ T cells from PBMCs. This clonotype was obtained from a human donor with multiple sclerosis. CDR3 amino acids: CASSQDVTWGRNTGELFF. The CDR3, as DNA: TGTGCCAGCAGCCAAGATGTGACTTGGGGGCGTAACACCGGGGAGCTGTTTTTT.